This is a list of T cell receptor beta chains from one sample in a study of blood T cell repertoires in COVID-19. The method was immunoSEQ multiplex PCR; TCRdb's version includes in-frame clones alone and lacks a portion of them. There are about 150,000 clones in the sample; over 80% occur only once, and less than 3% lies in the top ten. The sequenced sample was peripheral blood. These receptors were taken from a woman aged 55-69 years with acute or convalescent COVID-19. Both conserved end residues are part of each CDR3. Each record gives: V gene, J gene, D gene, clone size, CDR3 length, CDR3 DNA, CDR3 protein. A D gene is named only where the DNA matches it firmly. Clone size is given for some rows only: seen once, a few or many times, or a class if the clone is expanded.

V gene: TRBV7-2; J gene: TRBJ2-2; D gene: TRBD1; clone size: few; CDR3 length: 15; CDR3 DNA: TGTGCCAGCAGCTTTTGGACAGGGGAAACCGGGGAGCTGTTTTTT; CDR3 protein: CASSFWTGETGELFF
V gene: TRBV9; J gene: TRBJ2-7; D gene: -; clone size: -; CDR3 length: 13; CDR3 DNA: TGTGCCAGCAGTAGAGGGTCGGGTTACGAGCAGTACTTC; CDR3 protein: CASSRGSGYEQYF
V gene: TRBV5-4; J gene: TRBJ1-1; D gene: TRBD1; clone size: once; CDR3 length: 13; CDR3 DNA: TGTGCCAGCAGTCGTCAGGGGGCCAGAGACGCTTTCTTT; CDR3 protein: CASSRQGARDAFF
V gene: TRBV10-2; J gene: TRBJ1-5; D gene: -; clone size: -; CDR3 length: 14; CDR3 DNA: TGCGCCAGCAGTCCCGCTGGGGGGAATCAGCCCCAGCATTTT; CDR3 protein: CASSPAGGNQPQHF
V gene: TRBV2; J gene: TRBJ1-2; D gene: TRBD1; clone size: -; CDR3 length: 13; CDR3 DNA: TGTGCCAGCAGGATGGGACAGAACTATGGCTACACCTTC; CDR3 protein: CASRMGQNYGYTF
V gene: TRBV11-2; J gene: TRBJ1-1; D gene: TRBD1; clone size: -; CDR3 length: 14; CDR3 DNA: TGTGCCAGCAGCCTGGGACAGGGCCAAACTGAAGCTTTCTTT; CDR3 protein: CASSLGQGQTEAFF
V gene: TRBV19; J gene: TRBJ1-1; D gene: TRBD1; clone size: few; CDR3 length: 12; CDR3 DNA: TGTGCCAGTAGTAACAGGGGCACTGAAGCTTTCTTT; CDR3 protein: CASSNRGTEAFF
V gene: TRBV5-1; J gene: TRBJ1-6; D gene: -; clone size: -; CDR3 length: 15; CDR3 DNA: TGCGCCAGCAGCTTGGAAGGGGGAAAGAATTCACCCCTCCACTTT; CDR3 protein: CASSLEGGKNSPLHF
V gene: TRBV11-2; J gene: TRBJ2-4; D gene: TRBD1; clone size: -; CDR3 length: 15; CDR3 DNA: TGTGCCAGCAGCTTAGATCGGGCACAGGGGAACATTCAGTACTTC; CDR3 protein: CASSLDRAQGNIQYF
V gene: TRBV5-1; J gene: TRBJ1-4; D gene: TRBD1; clone size: -; CDR3 length: 15; CDR3 DNA: TGCGCCAGCAGCTTGATCGGGACAGGGAATGAAAAACTGTTTTTT; CDR3 protein: CASSLIGTGNEKLFF
V gene: TRBV30; J gene: TRBJ2-5; D gene: TRBD1; clone size: -; CDR3 length: 16; CDR3 DNA: TGTGCCTGGACCGTTCTCCCCGTTACTCGGACAGGGGCCCAGTACTTC; CDR3 protein: CAWTVLPVTRTGAQYF
V gene: TRBV7-9; J gene: TRBJ2-2; D gene: -; clone size: -; CDR3 length: 14; CDR3 DNA: TGTGCCAGCAGCGAAAAGGGAGCGTCCGGGGAGCTGTTTTTT; CDR3 protein: CASSEKGASGELFF
V gene: TRBV4-1; J gene: TRBJ1-2; D gene: -; clone size: -; CDR3 length: 16; CDR3 DNA: TGCGCCAGCAGCCAAGTAGCCTCGACAGGCAACTATGGCTACACCTTC; CDR3 protein: CASSQVASTGNYGYTF
V gene: TRBV5-5; J gene: TRBJ1-5; D gene: TRBD1; clone size: -; CDR3 length: 14; CDR3 DNA: TGTGCCAGCAGCTTAGAGGGGGCCCAAGGGCCCCAGCATTTT; CDR3 protein: CASSLEGAQGPQHF
V gene: TRBV6-4; J gene: TRBJ1-5; D gene: -; clone size: -; CDR3 length: 13; CDR3 DNA: TGTGCCAGCAGCCACAGGGTAGGTCAGCCCCAGCATTTT; CDR3 protein: CASSHRVGQPQHF